The 19 T cell receptor beta chains below come from one sample, sequenced in a study of CD8 T cells in Susac syndrome. Random hexamers were used to reverse transcribe roughly 0.5 to 1 ug of RNA. TCRdb passed the immunoSEQ multiplex PCR reads through MiXCR, listing each CDR3 protein once. In the table there are roughly 150,000 distinct CDR3 sequences, approximately 92% of which are singletons. Sequencing was done on a sample of CD4+ T cells from PBMCs. The receptors derive from a human donor in good health.

The chain is built from TRBV16 and TRBJ2-5; D not resolved. Germline loops: CDR1 KGHSY, CDR2 FQNENV. V was clipped by 4 bases and J by 4 bases, with 10 bases between them. CDR3 length: 13 residues. CDR3 nucleotide sequence: TGTGCCAGCAGCCGAGCATCGGCAGAGACCCAGTACTTC. It codes for CASSRASAETQYF.

CDR3 nucleotides: TGTGCCAGCTTCCTGGTAGGGGGGACAGATACGCAGTATTTT. It is translated as CASFLVGGTDTQYF. The chain employs TRBV12-3 or TRBV12-4 and TRBJ2-3, with D perhaps being TRBD1 or TRBD2 (6 bases each). Trimming cost V 8 bases and J 3 bases, with 15 bases left between them. This CDR3 has 14 residues.

In its sample, this clonotype was seen a few times. The chain recombines TRBV20-1 with TRBJ1-1; weak D call: TRBD1 (5 bases). V was cut by 3 bases and J by 1 base, with 12 bases left in between. Per the germline V gene, CDR1 is DFQATT and CDR2 is SNEGSKA (reference sequence). The CDR3 runs to 14 residues. The CDR3 DNA reads as TGCAGTGCTAGGGGGGGTCTAGGGAACACTGAAGCTTTCTTT. It yields the protein CSARGGLGNTEAFF.

The chain has TRBV27 and TRBJ1-2; D remains unclear. Germline CDR1 is MNHEY and CDR2 is SMNVEV (reference sequence). V was trimmed by 2 bases and J by 7 bases, leaving 17 bases between them. This CDR3 spans 15 amino acids. CDR3 in amino acids: CASSLRLREAAGYTF. CDR3 coding DNA: TGTGCCAGCAGTTTAAGGCTACGGGAAGCGGCTGGCTACACCTTC.

V is TRBV23-1 and J is TRBJ2-5; 7 bases are shared with TRBD1. TRBV23-1 is annotated as an ORF whose role is uncertain. CDR3 size: 17 residues. The V segment lost 4 bases and the J segment 1 base; nucleotides outside the gene matches: 12. This chain's CDR3 is CASSPPDPGQIQETQYF. The CDR3 DNA reads TGCGCCAGCAGTCCACCGGATCCGGGACAGATCCAAGAGACCCAGTACTTC.

Regarding this clonotype: It is unclear where the CDR3 begins or ends on the DNA, so no DNA is shown, and the CDR3 is as TCRdb lists it. The rearrangement links TRBV7-2 to TRBJ2-3. Including both end residues, the CDR3 is 14 amino acids long. Germline CDR1 SGHTA, CDR2 FQGNSA. The CDR3 sequence: CASSFGNGPDTQYF.

The gene calls are TRBV6-1 and TRBJ2-1; 7 bases agree with TRBD2. Trimming removed 0 bases from V and 6 bases from J; junction bases left unmatched: 5. Germline V gene lookup returns CDR1 MNHNS and CDR2 SASEGT. This CDR3 region has 15 residues. This chain's CDR3 is CASSEAGGRINEQFF. As DNA, the CDR3 is TGTGCCAGCAGTGAAGCCGGCGGGAGAATCAATGAGCAGTTCTTC.

The chain employs TRBV3-1 and TRBJ2-2; D possibly corresponds to TRBD1 (5 bases). Germline V CDR1 and CDR2: LGHDT, YNNKEL (reference sequence). V was cut by 5 bases and J by 6 bases, with 16 bases left in between. The CDR3 extends over 15 amino acids. CDR3 sequence reads: CASSYIPSGSGELFF. DNA for the CDR3: TGTGCCAGCAGCTACATTCCTTCAGGGTCCGGGGAGCTGTTTTTT.

The V call is TRBV29-1, the J call TRBJ2-7; D is perhaps TRBD2 (5 bases). The germline V gene encodes CDR1 SQVTM and CDR2 ANQGSEA. The length of the CDR3 is 13 residues. The ends were cut back, 3 bases at V and 3 bases at J, with 12 bases in the middle. CDR3 in amino acids: CSVDGNNGYEQYF. Written as DNA, the CDR3 is TGCAGCGTTGACGGGAACAACGGCTACGAGCAGTACTTC.

The rearrangement uses TRBV5-1 and TRBJ1-1; D unclear. CDR3 length equals 15 residues. Looked up from germline, CDR1 is SGHRS and CDR2 is YFSETQ. Trimming took off 0 bases at V and 4 bases at J, with 13 bases between the two ends. The CDR3 DNA sequence: TGCGCCAGCAGCTTGGGAGCGCCGGTTGGCACTGAAGCTTTCTTT. Translated, it gives CASSLGAPVGTEAFF. Full variable domain (remainder filled in from reference TRBV5-1 and TRBJ1-1): KAGVTQTPRYLIKTRGQQVTLSCSPISGHRSVSWYQQTPGQGLQFLFEYFSETQRNKGNFPGRFSGRQFSNSRSEMNVSTLELGDSALYLCASSLGAPVGTEAFFGQGTRLTVV.

This chain uses TRBV12-3 or TRBV12-4 with TRBJ1-1; D gene ambiguous. V was pared by 3 bases and J by 3 bases, with 8 bases between. CDR3 length: 13 amino acids. The CDR3 sequence is CASSFRSDTEAFF. CDR3 nucleotide sequence: TGTGCCAGCAGTTTCCGTTCTGACACTGAAGCTTTCTTT.

This chain joins TRBV5-1 and TRBJ1-2; D perhaps matches TRBD1 (6 bases). V lost 5 bases and J lost 8, with 19 bases in between. From germline, CDR1 is SGHRS and CDR2 YFSETQ. CDR3 length: 14 residues. CDR3 sequence: CASRTETGPRGYTF. CDR3 bases: TGCGCCAGCAGAACTGAGACAGGACCACGGGGCTACACCTTC.

The V call is TRBV3-1, the J call TRBJ2-1; 10 bases map to TRBD1. This CDR3 spans 14 amino acids. Germline V gene data show CDR1 as LGHDT and CDR2 as YNNKEL (reference sequence). V lost 3 bases to trimming and J lost 8 bases; unmatched junction nucleotides: 4. CDR3: CASSQGTGADEQFF. Here the CDR3 DNA reads TGTGCCAGCAGCCAGGGGACAGGGGCCGATGAGCAGTTCTTC.

This chain connects TRBV15 to TRBJ2-7, with TRBD1 as a possible D gene (5 bases). Germline V gene data show CDR1 as LNHNV and CDR2 as YYDKDF (reference sequence). The CDR3 has 13 residues. Between the trimmed V and J ends, which lost 4 bases and 4 bases, there was a span of 11 bases. CDR3 sequence (DNA): TGTGCCACCAGCATAATCAAGGGGTACGAGCAGTACTTC. Translation gives CATSIIKGYEQYF. The variable domain in full, completed from reference TRBV15 and TRBJ2-7, reads DAMVIQNPRYQVTQFGKPVTLSCSQTLNHNVMYWYQQKSSQAPKLLFHYYDKDFNNEADTPDNFQSRRPNTSFCFLDIRSPGLGDTAMYLCATSIIKGYEQYFGPGTRLTVT.

The CDR3 nucleotides are TGTGCCAGCGCCACAGGGTTAATCTCAGAGACCCAGTACTTC. Amino acid sequence: CASATGLISETQYF. The chain joins TRBV18 to TRBJ2-5; weak D call: TRBD1 (6 bases). Trimming took off 8 bases at V and 4 bases at J, with 17 bases between the two ends. The germline CDR1 and CDR2 sequences are KGHSH and LQKENI. The length of the CDR3 is 14 residues.

The chain recombines TRBV15 with TRBJ2-7; D is unclear. Trimming took off 0 bases at V and 5 bases at J, with 8 bases between the two ends. The germline CDR1 and CDR2 sequences are LNHNV and YYDKDF (reference sequence). The CDR3 extends over 13 amino acids. The CDR3 protein is CATSRDHGDEQYF. In DNA form, the CDR3 reads TGTGCCACCAGCAGAGATCACGGTGACGAGCAGTACTTC.

The J gene is TRBJ1-2, the V gene TRBV10-3; 10 bases are a match to TRBD1. Per germline, CDR1 ENHRY and CDR2 SYGVKD. This CDR3 spans 16 amino acids. V lost 1 base and J lost 3; bases outside the gene matches: 5. In DNA form, the CDR3 reads TGTGCCATCAGTGAGTTGGCCGGGACAGGGGACTATGGCTACACCTTC. It translates to CAISELAGTGDYGYTF.

The rearrangement links TRBV7-9 to TRBJ2-1; 10 nucleotides align to TRBD2. V lost 3 bases to trimming and J lost 10 bases; unmatched junction nucleotides: 6. The CDR3 has 14 amino acids. Germline V gene sequence: CDR1 SEHNR, CDR2 FQNEAQ (reference sequence). CDR3 in DNA: TGTGCCAGCAGCTTTGGTAGCGGGGGGACGGAGCAGTTCTTC. Its translation is CASSFGSGGTEQFF.

This chain links TRBV29-1 with TRBJ2-3; 8 bases match TRBD1. Trimming removed 7 bases from V and 6 bases from J; junction bases left unmatched: 9. The length of the CDR3 is 13 residues. The V gene's germline CDR1 is SQVTM and CDR2 ANQGSEA. The CDR3 DNA sequence: TGCAGCGCCGACAGGGGTATAACCGATACGCAGTATTTT. Translation gives CSADRGITDTQYF.